This TCR beta chain is drawn from a study of monozygotic twins with inflammatory bowel disease. The CDR3 sequence is 16 residues long. The authors drew around 2.7 ml of blood from each donor. TCRdb re-analyzed the 5' RACE reads; it lists each CDR3 protein once, without DNA. The sample holds fewer than 550,000 distinct CDR3 sequences. The chain employs TRBV12-3 or TRBV12-4 and TRBJ2-1; TCRdb gives TRBD2 as the D gene, but with no DNA this cannot be confirmed. Sequenced sample: blood. This receptor was obtained from a human donor with ulcerative colitis or Crohn's disease, or a healthy co-twin of an affected twin (not recorded which). The CDR3 sequence: CASIGGWTSGVNEQFF.